The entry below gives a single TCR beta chain sequence along with its context. Its specificity is unknown. A clone one base away is much larger, so this may be a read error. This entry is derived from a study of T-cell memory formation after mild COVID-19. Germline loops: CDR1 SGHNT, CDR2 YYREEE (reference sequence). The CDR3 is 13 residues long. V was clipped by 4 bases and J by 1 base, with 9 bases between them. TCRdb used MiXCR to reprocess the 5' RACE reads, holding one entry per CDR3 protein. Altogether 85,000 to 130,000 distinct CDR3 sequences are present, under 15% being singletons, with the ten largest covering roughly 27%. The study, taken as a whole, reports: Clones contracting across day 15 to 85 had a balanced CD4/CD8 profile; later expanding clones leaned CD4+.

The source of this sequence is an adult woman who had mild COVID-19 (a few samples of this study predate the infection). Cell type and time point are not known. The sample taken for sequencing was PBMCs or a T cell subset sorted from them (not recorded which). The rearrangement links TRBV5-4 to TRBJ2-7; TRBD1 might be the D (6 bases). CDR3 DNA sequence: TGTGCCAGCAGCACCGGACAGTCCTACGAGCAGTACTTC. Translating gives CASSTGQSYEQYF. Full variable domain (missing parts from reference TRBV5-4 and TRBJ2-7): ETGVTQSPTHLIKTRGQQVTLRCSSQSGHNTVSWYQQALGQGPQFIFQYYREEENGRGNFPPRFSGLQFPNYSSELNVNALELDDSALYLCASSTGQSYEQYFGPGTRLTVT.